These 30 T cell receptor beta chains came from one sample sequenced in a study of T cells in women clearing cervical HPV infection. Clones were read by immunoSEQ multiplex PCR, and TCRdb kept only the in-frame ones, dropping some. The sample totals 35,000 to 45,000 clones. The source material was blood buffy coat. The receptors were sampled from a woman aged 18-70 years with a cervical HPV16 infection that either progressed to CIN3+ or cleared (not recorded which).

As for this clone: Sequencing ends 3 residues short of the CDR3 end; the germline J gene provides the rest. The gene calls are TRBV30 and TRBJ2-3, with TRBD2 matching 9 bases. The CDR3 has 15 amino acids. Per the germline V gene, CDR1 is GTSNPN and CDR2 is SVGIG (reference sequence). Unmatched junction bases numbered 2, after V lost 1 base and J lost 0 bases. The CDR3 here is CAWSGLAESTDTQYF. Partial CDR3 DNA: TGTGCCTGGAGTGGACTAGCGGAGAGCACAGATACG. Based on the CDR3 plus reference TRBV30 and TRBJ2-3, the full variable domain is SQTIHQWPATLVQPVGSPLSLECTVEGTSNPNLYWYRQAAGRGLQLLFYSVGIGQISSEVPQNLSASRPQDRQFILSSKKLLLSDSGFYLCAWSGLAESTDTQYFGPGTRLTVL.

Turning to this clone: The CDR3 end falls 3 residues outside the read, so it is completed with the germline J gene. This chain links TRBV20-1 with TRBJ2-1; 7 positions match TRBD2. The V gene's germline CDR1 is DFQATT and CDR2 SNEGSKA (reference sequence). The CDR3 loop spans 15 amino acids. With 0 bases clipped from V and 4 bases from J, the junction kept 6 bases outside the gene matches. CDR3: CSARDRSGAYNEQFF. The CDR3 bases that were read are TGCAGTGCTAGAGATAGGAGCGGGGCATACAATGAG.

Points on this clone: The CDR3 extends 3 residues past the end of the read, so its final part is completed from the germline J gene. The chain uses TRBV10-1 and TRBJ2-3; the D gene is possibly TRBD2 (6 bases). CDR3 size: 16 residues. Germline assignment: CDR1 WNHNN and CDR2 SYGVQD (reference sequence). Trimming cost V 0 bases and J 1 base, with 11 bases left between them. The CDR3 DNA, read in part, is TGCGCCAGCAGTGAGTCGGCAGGAGGGGGCACAGATACG. It is translated as CASSESAGGGTDT. The CDR3 as a whole reads CASSESAGGGTDTQYF.

Concerning this clone itself: The read finishes 3 residues shy of the CDR3 end, and the germline J gene is used to complete it. The rearrangement links TRBV19 to TRBJ1-2; 10 positions agree with TRBD1. The germline V gene encodes CDR1 LNHDA and CDR2 SQIVND (reference sequence). This CDR3 has 16 residues. The ends lost 5 bases at V and 4 bases at J; junction bases unmatched: 10. The sequenced part of the CDR3 DNA is TGTGCCAGTAGTCCGCCAACCCGACAGGGGGCCTATGGC. This gives the protein CASSPPTRQGAYG. The entire CDR3 is CASSPPTRQGAYGYTF.

Worth noting for this clone: The missing CDR3 end, 3 residues past where the read stops, is filled in from the germline J gene. The chain couples TRBV19 to TRBJ1-2; possible D gene TRBD1, 5 bases. CDR3 length equals 15 residues. CDR1 and CDR2 (germline): LNHDA, SQIVND (reference sequence). The covered CDR3 bases are TGTGCCAGTAGGGGAGGGGCCTCACACACAGATACC. It translates to CASRGGASHTDT. The whole CDR3 is CASRGGASHTDTYTF.

Remarks on this clone: The read terminates 3 residues before the CDR3 end, so the remaining end is supplied by the germline J gene. The gene calls are TRBV7-9 and TRBJ2-3, with 8 positions matching TRBD1. The CDR3 has 15 amino acids. V lost 6 bases to trimming and J lost 2 bases; unmatched junction nucleotides: 7. Germline-derived CDR1 and CDR2 are SEHNR and FQNEAQ (reference sequence). The CDR3 sequence: CASRATGGTTDTQYF. The CDR3 bases that were read are TGTGCCAGCAGGGCAACAGGGGGTACCACAGATACG.

The CDR3 is CASSFLAGSEKLFF. The CDR3 bases that were read are TGTGCCAGCAGCTTTTTGGCAGGGAGTGAAAAA. The chain is built from TRBV7-2 and TRBJ1-4; possible D gene TRBD1, 5 bases. The sequence runs out 3 residues before the end of the CDR3; the remainder is reconstructed from the germline J gene. The CDR3 is 14 amino acids. With 3 bases removed from V and 7 bases from J, the gap between germline ends came to 12 bases. CDR1 is SGHTA, CDR2 FQGNSA, per germline.

Notes on this clone: The CDR3 goes on 3 residues after the read ends, and that part is filled in from the germline J gene. V gene TRBV7-2 combines with J gene TRBJ2-1; D gene unclear. This CDR3 has 15 amino acids. Trimming pared 2 bases from V and 1 base from J, leaving 9 bases between. Germline assignment: CDR1 SGHTA and CDR2 FQGNSA. The DNA read from the CDR3 is TGTGCCAGCAGCTTACTGCCTAATTCCTACAATGAG. This gives the protein CASSLLPNSYNE. From start to end, the CDR3 is CASSLLPNSYNEQFF.

Worth noting for this clone: The read gets to within 3 residues of the CDR3 end, and the germline J gene fills in the rest. The chain employs TRBV7-9 and TRBJ2-3, with D possibly being TRBD1 (5 bases). Between the trimmed V and J ends, which lost 6 bases and 0 bases, there was a span of 10 bases. CDR3 length: 14 residues. Germline V gene lookup returns CDR1 SEHNR and CDR2 FQNEAQ (reference sequence). The CDR3 bases that were read are TGTGCCAGCAGTGGACAATCTAGCACAGATACG. The encoded protein is CASSGQSSTDT. The CDR3 in full is CASSGQSSTDTQYF. Full variable domain (missing parts from reference TRBV7-9 and TRBJ2-3): DTGVSQNPRHKITKRGQNVTFRCDPISEHNRLYWYRQTLGQGPEFLTYFQNEAQLEKSRLLSDRFSAERPKGSFSTLEIQRTEQGDSAMYLCASSGQSSTDTQYFGPGTRLTVL.

With respect to this clone: The read ends 3 residues before the CDR3 terminus; that terminus is restored from the germline J gene. V is TRBV11-1 and J is TRBJ2-5; perhaps TRBD2 as D (6 bases). The CDR3 runs 14 residues. Trimming removed 5 bases at V and 6 bases at J, with 16 bases between. Germline lookup yields CDR1 SGHAT and CDR2 FQDESV (reference sequence). The CDR3 protein is CASSARGVGQTQYF. CDR3 bases read: TGTGCCAGCAGCGCCCGCGGGGTCGGGCAGACC.

As to this clone: From the germline J gene comes the end of the CDR3, since the read stops 3 residues before it. V usage is TRBV20-1 and J usage is TRBJ2-7, with no clear D. The V end was cut by 2 bases, the J end by 1 base, with 12 bases between. Looked up from germline, CDR1 is DFQATT and CDR2 is SNEGSKA (reference sequence). The CDR3 consists of 14 residues. This CDR3 reads CSARKFGSSYEQYF. The sequenced CDR3 bases are TGCAGTGCTAGAAAGTTCGGTTCTTCCTACGAG.

As regards this clone: The read terminates 3 residues before the CDR3 end, so the remaining end is supplied by the germline J gene. The V gene is TRBV2, the J gene TRBJ2-3; a weak D match, TRBD2 (5 bases). Trimming pared 0 bases from V and 3 bases from J, leaving 10 bases between. This CDR3 contains 15 residues. Germline V lookup: CDR1 SNHLY, CDR2 FYNNEI. CDR3 bases read: TGTGCCAGCAGTGAAGCGCCGGGGTGGACAGATACG. Translating gives CASSEAPGWTDT. The full CDR3 is CASSEAPGWTDTQYF.

With regard to this clone: The observed sequence ends 3 residues before the CDR3 terminus, with the missing tail filled in from the germline J gene. The chain employs TRBV20-1 and TRBJ1-4, with no clear D. This CDR3 has 16 residues. Germline assignment: CDR1 DFQATT and CDR2 SNEGSKA (reference sequence). Trimming took off 6 bases at V and 4 bases at J, with 21 bases between the two ends. CDR3 DNA (partial): TGCAGTGCCCCCCTACTAGCCCAAGAGGGTAATGAAAAA. Translated, it gives CSAPLLAQEGNEK. The entire CDR3 is CSAPLLAQEGNEKLFF.

As regards this clone: The CDR3 is cut off 3 residues early in the read; its end comes from the germline J gene. The chain carries TRBV20-1 and TRBJ1-2; D is ambiguous. Germline CDR1 DFQATT, CDR2 SNEGSKA (reference sequence). The CDR3 is 15 amino acids. The sequenced part of the CDR3 DNA is TGCAGTCTCCGGGGAGGAATGTTCCTGGGATACGGC. It encodes CSLRGGMFLGYG. The full CDR3 protein reads CSLRGGMFLGYGYTF.

CDR3 bases read: TGTGCCAGCAGCCGCGGGGGCACAGATACG. Encoded protein: CASSRGGTDT. The whole CDR3 reads CASSRGGTDTQYF. The chain couples TRBV5-4 to TRBJ2-3; tentatively, D is TRBD2 (6 bases). The observed sequence ends 3 residues before the CDR3 terminus, with the missing tail filled in from the germline J gene. The CDR3 covers 13 residues. V was clipped by 4 bases and J by 1 base, with 7 bases between them. Germline V gene data show CDR1 as SGHNT and CDR2 as YYREEE (reference sequence).

As for this clone: At one boundary the junction diverges from the germline segment, which might be a read error. The read ends 3 residues early relative to the CDR3; the germline J gene fills the gap. The rearrangement links TRBV11-1 to TRBJ2-1; D may be TRBD1 (6 bases). The CDR3 length is 15 residues. The germline gives CDR1 SGHAT, CDR2 FQDESV (reference sequence). CDR3 sequence: CASSLRSGVYDEQFF. The sequenced part of the CDR3 DNA is TGTGCCAGCAGCTTAAGGTCAGGGGTCTACGATGAG.

In the case of this clone: The read ends 3 residues before the CDR3 terminus; that terminus is restored from the germline J gene. The chain combines TRBV29-1 with TRBJ2-7; TRBD1 agrees at 10 bases. The V segment lost 7 bases and the J segment 5 bases; nucleotides outside the gene matches: 11. This CDR3 is built from 14 residues. Germline CDR1 and CDR2: SQVTM and ANQGSEA. The CDR3 protein is CSDEDRGVPHEQYF. CDR3 bases read: TGCAGCGATGAGGACAGGGGGGTACCCCACGAG.

In the case of this clone: The CDR3 goes on 3 residues after the read ends, and that part is filled in from the germline J gene. This chain connects TRBV2 to TRBJ2-3; maybe TRBD2 (6 bases). V was pared by 3 bases and J by 1 base, with 11 bases between. The CDR3 totals 15 residues. CDR1 and CDR2 from the germline V gene are SNHLY and FYNNEI. CDR3 bases read: TGTGCCAGCAGTGACTCGACGGGGGGCACAGATACG. Its translation is CASSDSTGGTDT. The full CDR3 reads CASSDSTGGTDTQYF. The full variable domain, with the rest looked up from reference TRBV2 and TRBJ2-3, is EPEVTQTPSHQVTQMGQEVILRCVPISNHLYFYWYRQILGQKVEFLVSFYNNEISEKSEIFDDQFSVERPDGSNFTLKIRSTKLEDSAMYFCASSDSTGGTDTQYFGPGTRLTVL.

Note on this clone: The CDR3 end is not reached by the read, which stops 3 residues before it; the germline J gene fills it in. The rearrangement joins TRBV5-4 to TRBJ2-7; 10 nucleotides match TRBD2. CDR1 is SGHNT and CDR2 is YYREEE in the germline V gene (reference sequence). V trimming: 0 bases; J trimming: 5 bases; junction bases outside the gene matches: 8. This CDR3 has 16 amino acids. CDR3 in amino acids: CASSLGGTSAPHEQYF. The DNA read from the CDR3 is TGTGCCAGCAGCTTGGGGGGGACTAGCGCCCCCCACGAG.

As concerns this clone: The read halts 3 residues ahead of the CDR3 end, with the missing end drawn from the germline J gene. V is TRBV10-3 and J is TRBJ1-1, with 7 bases that match TRBD1. The V and J ends lost 4 bases and 0 bases, in that order; junction bases with no gene match: 2. This CDR3 has 14 amino acids. CDR1 is ENHRY and CDR2 is SYGVKD in the germline V gene. The part of the CDR3 DNA that was read is TGTGCCATCAGTGGGCAGGGGGTGAACACTGAA. This codes for CAISGQGVNTE. The CDR3 in its entirety is CAISGQGVNTEAFF.

Comment on this clone: The CDR3 end falls 3 residues outside the read, so it is completed with the germline J gene. The rearrangement links TRBV10-3 to TRBJ2-7; 11 bases agree with TRBD2. The germline V gene has CDR1 ENHRY and CDR2 SYGVKD. This CDR3 spans 12 amino acids. Unmatched junction bases numbered 4, after V lost 9 bases and J lost 6 bases. CDR3 loop: CAIGLAGFEQYF. The CDR3 bases that were read are TGTGCCATTGGACTAGCGGGTTTCGAG.

As for this clone: Read data end 3 residues before the CDR3 end; the end is taken from the germline J gene. The V and J genes are TRBV11-2 and TRBJ2-2; D is perhaps TRBD1 (5 bases). The CDR3 loop spans 15 amino acids. V was trimmed by 5 bases and J by 5 bases, leaving 15 bases between them. CDR1 is SGHAT, CDR2 FQNNGV, per germline. CDR3 sequence reads: CASSLVRVGTGELFF. The DNA read from the CDR3 is TGTGCCAGCAGCCTTGTCAGGGTCGGAACCGGGGAG.

Notes on this clone: The CDR3 end lies 3 residues beyond the end of the read and is filled in from the germline J gene. V and J are TRBV5-1 and TRBJ2-7; 7 nucleotides match TRBD1. This CDR3 has 14 amino acids. The junction had 7 bases not matched to a gene; V was cut back by 2 bases and J by 5 bases. Germline CDR1 SGHRS, CDR2 YFSETQ. Incomplete CDR3 DNA: TGCGCCAGCAGCTTAACACAGGGGTTGGACGAG. It translates to CASSLTQGLDE. The entire CDR3 is CASSLTQGLDEQYF.

Worth noting for this clone: Read sequence stops 3 residues before the CDR3 end, and the germline J gene provides the missing end. The chain carries TRBV19 and TRBJ1-1; maybe TRBD1 (5 bases). CDR1 and CDR2 (germline): LNHDA, SQIVND (reference sequence). The CDR3 loop spans 14 amino acids. V was pared by 10 bases and J by 4 bases, with 19 bases between. CDR3 bases read: TGTGCCACGGACCATAGGGGAGGGGCCACTGAA. Its translation is CATDHRGGATE. The complete CDR3 sequence is CATDHRGGATEAFF.

Comments on this clone: The read halts 3 residues ahead of the CDR3 end, with the missing end drawn from the germline J gene. This chain connects TRBV10-3 to TRBJ1-2; TRBD1 matches at 8 bases. There are 15 residues in the CDR3. Germline CDR1 is ENHRY and CDR2 is SYGVKD. V gave up 7 bases and J gave up 5 bases; unmatched junction bases: 12. Partial CDR3 DNA: TGTGCCATCACCCCCGAGACAGGGGTTCGGTATGGC. It translates to CAITPETGVRYG. The whole CDR3 is CAITPETGVRYGYTF.

As regards this clone: Read coverage stops 3 residues before the CDR3 terminus; the germline J gene supplies the remainder. The chain employs TRBV18 and TRBJ1-1; 9 positions agree with TRBD1. The V gene's germline CDR1 is KGHSH and CDR2 LQKENI. The CDR3 totals 14 residues. The covered CDR3 bases are TGTGCCAGCTCACCAACAGGGGGCGTTGGGGAA. Its protein is CASSPTGGVGE. The whole CDR3 region reads CASSPTGGVGEAFF.

Regarding this clone: The read stops 3 residues short of the end of the CDR3; the missing end is completed from the germline J gene. The chain is built from TRBV10-3 and TRBJ2-1; 9 positions agree with TRBD1. The CDR3 is 14 residues long. V shed 4 bases and J 7 bases; nucleotides not matched to a gene: 5. The germline CDR1 and CDR2 sequences are ENHRY and SYGVKD. Incomplete CDR3 DNA: TGTGCCATCAGTGGGGGGACAGGGAGGAATGAG. Its translation is CAISGGTGRNE. The CDR3 as a whole reads CAISGGTGRNEQFF.

The CDR3 sequence is CSVDPGGQETQYF. The covered CDR3 bases are TGCAGCGTTGATCCCGGGGGCCAAGAGACC. The rearrangement uses TRBV29-1 and TRBJ2-5; maybe TRBD2 (6 bases). The CDR3 goes on 3 residues after the read ends, and that part is filled in from the germline J gene. The germline V gene has CDR1 SQVTM and CDR2 ANQGSEA. Trimming removed 3 bases from V and 1 base from J, with 9 bases in between. The CDR3 contains 13 residues.

Concerning this clone itself: The read terminates 3 residues ahead of where the CDR3 ends, so the germline J gene completes it. This chain connects TRBV30 to TRBJ1-2; TRBD1 matches 8 bases. Germline V gene lookup returns CDR1 GTSNPN and CDR2 SVGIG (reference sequence). The CDR3 runs 12 residues. The CDR3 spells CAWSTNRGGYTF. The part of the CDR3 DNA that was read is TGTGCCTGGAGTACCAACAGGGGGGGC.

In the case of this clone: The read terminates 3 residues ahead of where the CDR3 ends, so the germline J gene completes it. The rearrangement links TRBV7-2 to TRBJ2-3; TRBD2 might be the D (6 bases). The CDR3 is made up of 14 amino acids. Germline V gene data show CDR1 as SGHTA and CDR2 as FQGNSA. V gave up 5 bases and J gave up 3 bases, with 12 bases separating them. Partial CDR3 DNA: TGTGCCAGCAGCCCCACGGCGGGAACAGATACG. Protein sequence: CASSPTAGTDT. The whole CDR3 reads CASSPTAGTDTQYF.